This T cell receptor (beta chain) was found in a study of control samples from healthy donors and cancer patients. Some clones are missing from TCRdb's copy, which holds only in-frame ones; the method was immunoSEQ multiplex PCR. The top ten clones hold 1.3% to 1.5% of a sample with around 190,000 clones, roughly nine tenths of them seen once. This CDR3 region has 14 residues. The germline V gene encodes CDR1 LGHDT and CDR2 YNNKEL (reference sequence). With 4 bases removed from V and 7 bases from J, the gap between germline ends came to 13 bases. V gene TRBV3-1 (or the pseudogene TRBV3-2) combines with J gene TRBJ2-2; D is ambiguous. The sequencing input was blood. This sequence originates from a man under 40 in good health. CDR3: CASSLARAVGELFF. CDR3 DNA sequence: TGTGCCAGCAGCCTCGCCCGGGCCGTCGGGGAGCTGTTTTTT.